This T cell receptor (beta chain) was sequenced in a study of early T cells in non-severe SARS-CoV-2 infection (dated by TCRdb to the early 2020s). Some background on the complete study: TCR sequencing used bulk RNA from unsorted whole blood, so alpha and beta chains could not be paired.

The research as a whole found: VDJdb matching was skewed toward anti-spike CD8 responses and likely underestimated virus-specific expansions by missing private and CD4 specificities.

This was a case-control study nested in a cohort of healthcare workers in London, UK, who had nasopharyngeal swab PCR tests and blood samples taken every week. Healthcare workers were recruited during the week of the UK lockdown, between 23 and 31 March 2020, and followed weekly for up to roughly 15 weeks. Receptor amplification or capture employed 5' RACE. Sequencing used a NextSeq 500. In the TCR library protocol, unique molecular identifiers were attached to individual cDNA molecules to correct for PCR bias and sequencing error. TCR alpha and beta chains were both sequenced, and the abundances of alpha and beta sequences in each sample were closely correlated with each other. Per the authors' processing: Decombinator V4 was used to annotate the V gene, J gene and CDR3 of the TCR sequences. Expanded TCRs were defined as changing significantly between any two time points under a Poisson model with p below 0.0001. TCR abundances were normalised to the total number of TCRs sequenced in each sample and reported as counts per million. VDJdb, accessed 1 November 2021, was searched for CMV, EBV and SARS-CoV-2 annotated TCRs, with TCRs annotated for multiple antigens excluded. TCRdb itself trimmed the public reads at Q25 with fastp, ran MiXCR and retained productive beta chains. Rows merge per CDR3 protein into single entries with the most common DNA and genes. The V and J calls and clone size come from TCRdb's table, not from the authors' own analysis. This sample is represented by about 56,000 distinct CDR3 sequences; approximately 10% of them were singletons. The top ten hold under 7.5% of the sample.

This clonotype was seen at least ten times. The antigen this receptor binds is unknown. No base-level quality is on record; no much larger clone is a single base apart. What was sequenced was whole blood. The TCR was taken from an adult who was a healthcare worker with PCR-confirmed SARS-CoV-2 infection or an uninfected control (not recorded which).

The CDR3 sequence is CASSYGTRFSGANVLTF. The nucleotide sequence is given as TGTGCCAGCAGTTACGGGACTAGGTTTTCTGGGGCCAACGTCCTGACTTTC. The rearrangement joined TRBV6-5 to TRBJ2-6, with 8 bases in between that match TRBD2. CDR1 and CDR2 were assigned from the germline V gene as MNHEY and SVGAGI. Counted from cysteine to phenylalanine, this CDR3 has 17 amino acids. Kept here is only the CDR3 DNA, which spans 51 bases and is read in frame from base 1. Unmatched junction bases come to 4, with V trimmed by 2 bases and J by 1 base.